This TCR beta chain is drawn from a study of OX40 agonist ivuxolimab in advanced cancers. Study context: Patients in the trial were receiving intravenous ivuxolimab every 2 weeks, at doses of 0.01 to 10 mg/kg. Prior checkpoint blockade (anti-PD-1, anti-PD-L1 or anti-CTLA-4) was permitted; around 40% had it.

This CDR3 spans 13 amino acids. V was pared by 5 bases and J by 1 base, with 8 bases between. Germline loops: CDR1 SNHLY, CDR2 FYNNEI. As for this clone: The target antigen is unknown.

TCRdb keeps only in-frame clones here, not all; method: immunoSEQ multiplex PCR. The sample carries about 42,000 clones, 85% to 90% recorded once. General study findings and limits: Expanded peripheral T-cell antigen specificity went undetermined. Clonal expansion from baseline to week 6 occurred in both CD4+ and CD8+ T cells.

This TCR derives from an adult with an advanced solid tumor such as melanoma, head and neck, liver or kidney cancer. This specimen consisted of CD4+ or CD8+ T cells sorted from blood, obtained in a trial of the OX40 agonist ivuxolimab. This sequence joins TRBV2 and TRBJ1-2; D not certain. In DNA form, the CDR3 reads TGTGCCAGCAGTCTCGCGCTTAACTATGGCTACACCTTC. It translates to CASSLALNYGYTF.